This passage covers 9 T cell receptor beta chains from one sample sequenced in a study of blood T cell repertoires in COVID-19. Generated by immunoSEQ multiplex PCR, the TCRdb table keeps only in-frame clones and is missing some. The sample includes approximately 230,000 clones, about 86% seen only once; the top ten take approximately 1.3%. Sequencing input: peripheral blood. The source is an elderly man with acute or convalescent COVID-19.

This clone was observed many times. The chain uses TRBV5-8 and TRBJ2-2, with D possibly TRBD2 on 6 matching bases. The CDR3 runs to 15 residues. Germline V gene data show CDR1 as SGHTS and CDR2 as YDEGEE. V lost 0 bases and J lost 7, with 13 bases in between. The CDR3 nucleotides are TGTGCCAGCAGCTTGGAGGGCCAGGAGGGCGGGGAGCTGTTTTTT. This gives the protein CASSLEGQEGGELFF.

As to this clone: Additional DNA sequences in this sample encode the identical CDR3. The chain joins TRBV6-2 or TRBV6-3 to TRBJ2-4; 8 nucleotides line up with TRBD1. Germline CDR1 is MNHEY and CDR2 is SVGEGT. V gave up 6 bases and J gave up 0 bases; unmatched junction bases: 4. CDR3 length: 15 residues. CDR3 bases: TGTGCCAGCAGCTTCAGGGGGCTAGCCAAAAACATTCAGTACTTC. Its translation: CASSFRGLAKNIQYF.

CDR3 coding DNA: TGCGCCAGCAGCTTGGTTACGAACACCGGGGAGCTGTTTTTT. Protein: CASSLVTNTGELFF. The chain links TRBV5-1 to TRBJ2-2; no firm D call. Germline V gene data show CDR1 as SGHRS and CDR2 as YFSETQ. V was clipped by 0 bases and J by 0 bases, with 3 bases between them. This CDR3 has 14 residues.

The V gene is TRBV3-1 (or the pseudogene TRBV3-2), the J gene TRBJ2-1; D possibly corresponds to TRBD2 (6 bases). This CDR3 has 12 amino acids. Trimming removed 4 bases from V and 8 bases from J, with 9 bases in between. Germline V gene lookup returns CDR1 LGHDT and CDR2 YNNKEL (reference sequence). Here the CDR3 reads CASSPEGYEQFF. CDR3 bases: TGTGCCAGCAGCCCGGAGGGATATGAGCAGTTCTTC.

In DNA form, the CDR3 reads TGTGCCAGCAGTTTAGAAGGGGTCTATGGCTACACCTTC. Translated, it gives CASSLEGVYGYTF. The chain carries TRBV27 and TRBJ1-2; D possibly corresponds to TRBD1 (5 bases). CDR1 and CDR2 (germline): MNHEY, SMNVEV (reference sequence). Trimming removed 2 bases at V and 4 bases at J, with 8 bases between. This CDR3 is built from 13 residues.

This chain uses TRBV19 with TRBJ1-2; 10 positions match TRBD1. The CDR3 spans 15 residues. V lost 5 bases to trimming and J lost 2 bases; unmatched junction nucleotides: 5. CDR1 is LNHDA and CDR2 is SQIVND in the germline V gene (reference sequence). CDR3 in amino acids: CASSSPGQGNYGYTF. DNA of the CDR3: TGTGCCAGTAGTTCTCCGGGACAGGGGAACTATGGCTACACCTTC.

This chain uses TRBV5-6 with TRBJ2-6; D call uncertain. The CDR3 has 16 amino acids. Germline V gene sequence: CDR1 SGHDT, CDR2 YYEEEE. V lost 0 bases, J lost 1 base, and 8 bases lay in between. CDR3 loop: CASSLGQASGANVLTF. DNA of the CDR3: TGTGCCAGCAGCTTGGGACAAGCATCTGGGGCCAACGTCCTGACTTTC.

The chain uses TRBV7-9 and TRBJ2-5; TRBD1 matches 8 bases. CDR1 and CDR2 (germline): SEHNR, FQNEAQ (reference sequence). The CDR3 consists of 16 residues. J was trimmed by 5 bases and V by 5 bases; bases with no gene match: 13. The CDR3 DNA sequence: TGTGCCAGCAGCCCGGGTGCCAGGGGGCTTGGTGAGACCCAGTACTTC. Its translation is CASSPGARGLGETQYF.

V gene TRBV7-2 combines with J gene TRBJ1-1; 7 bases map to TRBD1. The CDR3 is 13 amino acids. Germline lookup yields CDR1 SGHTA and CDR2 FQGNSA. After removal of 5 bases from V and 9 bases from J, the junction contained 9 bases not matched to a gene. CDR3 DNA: TGTGCCAGCAGCCCCACAGGGGAGGTTAAAGCTTTCTTT. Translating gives CASSPTGEVKAFF.